The sequence of this T cell receptor beta chain was determined in a study of OX40 agonist ivuxolimab in advanced cancers. Across the whole study: Among those enrolled, mean age was about 58 years (range about 23 to 90) and approximately 80% were male.

Comment on this clone: Its antigen is as yet unknown.

Profiled with immunoSEQ multiplex PCR; TCRdb holds only in-frame clones, not every one. The sample carries under 65,000 clones, 91% recorded once. Germline trimming cut 0 bases from V and 5 bases from J; bases unmatched to any gene: 19. The germline gives CDR1 SQVTM, CDR2 ANQGSEA. The CDR3 covers 20 residues. Sampling times: baseline, cycle 4 day 1, cycle 7 day 1. Overall study results and limits: Low normalized T-cell clonal expansion was also seen in some nonresponders.

Material: CD4+ or CD8+ T cells sorted from blood, obtained in a trial of the OX40 agonist ivuxolimab. This sequence joins TRBV29-1 and TRBJ2-5; 12 bases align to TRBD1. The sequence came from an adult with an advanced solid tumor such as melanoma, head and neck, liver or kidney cancer. CDR3 DNA: TGCAGCGTTGAAGAGTCCGGGACAGGGGGCGCATCGATTCCTTCGGAGACCCAGTACTTC. Amino acid sequence: CSVEESGTGGASIPSETQYF.